A single sample is the source of the 18 T cell receptor beta chains below, sequenced in a study of T cells in localized non-small cell lung cancer. Here immunoSEQ multiplex PCR was the method, and the copy in TCRdb shows in-frame clones only, minus some. The repertoire includes around 15,000 clones, more than 70% of them detected once, and 4.2% sits in the top ten. This specimen consisted of peripheral blood, obtained before any cancer treatment. The receptors here all came from a woman aged 40-69 years with stage I lung adenocarcinoma.

This chain uses TRBV19 with TRBJ1-1, with TRBD1 matching 10 bases. Germline V CDR1 and CDR2: LNHDA, SQIVND (reference sequence). The CDR3 sequence is 15 residues long. V was clipped by 5 bases and J by 5 bases; unmatched bases: 8. Written as DNA, the CDR3 is TGTGCCAGTAGTCGACCCCGGGACAGGGGTACTGAAGCTTTCTTT. It codes for CASSRPRDRGTEAFF.

The rearrangement uses TRBV9 and TRBJ2-3, with a tentative D call TRBD2 (5 bases). This CDR3 is 16 amino acids long. Per germline, CDR1 SGDLS and CDR2 YYNGEE. V was cut by 2 bases and J by 3 bases, with 16 bases left in between. In nucleotides, the CDR3 is TGTGCCAGCAGCGTTAGAGTAGGACTTACTACAGATACGCAGTATTTT. Protein sequence: CASSVRVGLTTDTQYF.

The J gene is TRBJ1-5, the V gene TRBV19; D gene uncertain. Germline CDR1 is LNHDA and CDR2 is SQIVND (reference sequence). V dropped 6 bases and J dropped 3 bases, with 6 bases sitting between them. The CDR3 sequence is 12 residues long. CDR3 DNA sequence: TGTGCCAGTAGGGTTCTCAATCAGCCCCAGCATTTT. This encodes CASRVLNQPQHF.

CDR3 sequence reads: CASSPAQGTSDADTQYF. CDR3 bases: TGTGCCAGCTCACCGGCTCAAGGGACTAGCGATGCAGATACGCAGTATTTT. This sequence joins TRBV18 and TRBJ2-3; 10 positions agree with TRBD2. The ends lost 3 bases at V and 4 bases at J; junction bases unmatched: 10. Germline CDR1 reads KGHSH; CDR2 reads LQKENI. This CDR3 is 17 amino acids long.

The chain has TRBV28 and TRBJ1-5; 7 bases are shared with TRBD1. The CDR3 is made up of 15 amino acids. With 3 bases clipped from V and 4 bases from J, the junction kept 6 bases outside the gene matches. CDR1 is MDHEN and CDR2 is SYDVKM in the germline V gene. CDR3 nucleotides: TGTGCCAGCAGTTTGAGGGGGCTTATTAATCAGCCCCAGCATTTT. The encoded protein is CASSLRGLINQPQHF.

The chain employs TRBV15 and TRBJ2-5; 9 nucleotides align to TRBD2. V lost 8 bases to trimming and J lost 4 bases; unmatched junction nucleotides: 8. This CDR3 spans 14 amino acids. Germline V gene data show CDR1 as LNHNV and CDR2 as YYDKDF (reference sequence). This CDR3 is CATGRGGPGETQYF. CDR3 sequence (DNA): TGTGCCACCGGGCGGGGGGGCCCTGGAGAGACCCAGTACTTC.

The V call is TRBV30, the J call TRBJ1-5; D is perhaps TRBD1 (6 bases). Trimming pared 0 bases from V and 8 bases from J, leaving 14 bases between. This CDR3 region has 14 residues. Germline V gives CDR1 GTSNPN, CDR2 SVGIG (reference sequence). CDR3 sequence (DNA): TGTGCCTGGAGTGTGGAAGGGGGACCCAAGCCCCAGCATTTT. This translates into CAWSVEGGPKPQHF.

This clone is a singleton in its sample. V and J are TRBV9 and TRBJ2-3, with 12 positions matching TRBD2. The length of the CDR3 is 17 residues. Germline CDR1 and CDR2: SGDLS and YYNGEE. The J segment lost 0 bases and the V segment lost 3 bases, leaving 5 bases of the junction unmatched. This CDR3 reads CASSALAGGASTDTQYF. CDR3 nucleotide sequence: TGTGCCAGCAGCGCGCTAGCGGGGGGGGCTAGCACAGATACGCAGTATTTT.

The chain uses TRBV30 and TRBJ1-1; 8 bases line up with TRBD1. Per germline, CDR1 GTSNPN and CDR2 SVGIG (reference sequence). The CDR3 runs 14 residues. Trimming at V came to 6 bases and at J to 3 bases, leaving 9 bases not matched to a gene. The CDR3, as DNA: TGTGCCTGCGGACAGGGTTTGGGGCACACTGAAGCTTTCTTT. This gives the protein CACGQGLGHTEAFF.

V gene TRBV29-1 combines with J gene TRBJ2-7; weak D call: TRBD1 (6 bases). Per the germline V gene, CDR1 is SQVTM and CDR2 is ANQGSEA. Trimming shortened V by 7 bases and J by 3 bases, and 22 bases separated the two germline ends. The CDR3 covers 15 residues. CDR3 region: CSAFLWIGTHYEQYF. The CDR3 DNA is TGCAGCGCCTTCCTCTGGATAGGGACACACTACGAGCAGTACTTC.

The chain links TRBV7-2 to TRBJ1-1, with D possibly matching TRBD1 (5 bases). V lost 1 base and J 3 bases, leaving 15 bases between the germline ends. Germline CDR1 reads SGHTA; CDR2 reads FQGNSA. This CDR3 has 16 amino acids. CDR3 residues: CASSLGRARRDTEAFF. Here the CDR3 DNA reads TGTGCCAGCAGCTTAGGTCGGGCCCGCAGGGACACTGAAGCTTTCTTT.

This rearrangement joins TRBV27 to TRBJ2-7; 7 bases line up with TRBD1. V shed 3 bases, J shed 4 bases, and the junction held 6 bases outside the gene matches. Per the germline V gene, CDR1 is MNHEY and CDR2 is SMNVEV (reference sequence). The CDR3 loop spans 14 amino acids. The CDR3 here is CASSFDRVTYEQYF. CDR3 sequence (DNA): TGTGCCAGCAGTTTCGACAGGGTGACTTACGAGCAGTACTTC.

This sequence joins TRBV5-5 and TRBJ2-3, with D unclear. The CDR3 is made up of 17 amino acids. Trimming left V 2 bases short and J 2 bases short, with 18 bases between. The V gene's germline CDR1 is SGHKS and CDR2 YYEKEE (reference sequence). CDR3 residues: CASSLDDRDPYTDTQYF. In DNA form, the CDR3 reads TGTGCCAGCAGCTTAGATGATCGAGACCCCTACACAGATACGCAGTATTTT.

The chain couples TRBV15 to TRBJ2-7; maybe TRBD1 (7 bases). The CDR3 is 15 amino acids. Germline V gene sequence: CDR1 LNHNV, CDR2 YYDKDF (reference sequence). V gave up 0 bases and J gave up 5 bases, with 14 bases separating them. The CDR3 spells CATSREGRGADEQYF. The CDR3 nucleotides read TGTGCCACCAGCAGAGAAGGCAGGGGGGCGGACGAGCAGTACTTC.

This sequence joins TRBV19 and TRBJ1-5; D unclear. V shed 1 base and J shed 6 bases, with 10 bases lying between them. The CDR3 totals 14 residues. The germline CDR1 and CDR2 sequences are LNHDA and SQIVND (reference sequence). CDR3 region: CASSIGVPGQPQHF. CDR3 DNA sequence: TGTGCCAGTAGTATAGGAGTCCCGGGTCAGCCCCAGCATTTT.

The rearrangement links TRBV7-3 to TRBJ2-7, with 8 positions matching TRBD1. Trimming at V came to 4 bases and at J to 2 bases, leaving 4 bases not matched to a gene. The CDR3 spans 14 residues. Germline loops: CDR1 SGHTA, CDR2 FQGTGA. CDR3 sequence: CASSSGTGTYEQYF. In DNA, the CDR3 is TGTGCCAGCAGCTCCGGGACAGGAACCTACGAGCAGTACTTC.

V and J are TRBV18 and TRBJ1-2; 7 nucleotides agree with TRBD1. J was trimmed by 2 bases and V by 4 bases; bases with no gene match: 7. The germline CDR1 and CDR2 sequences are KGHSH and LQKENI. The CDR3 has 15 residues. The CDR3 DNA reads TGTGCCAGCTCACTCACGCAGGGGGTGAACTATGGCTACACCTTC. This encodes CASSLTQGVNYGYTF. Looking up the rest from reference TRBV18 and TRBJ1-2 gives the full variable domain: NAGVMQNPRHLVRRRGQEARLRCSPMKGHSHVYWYRQLPEEGLKFMVYLQKENIIDESGMPKERFSAEFPKEGPSILRIQQVVRGDSAAYFCASSLTQGVNYGYTFGSGTRLTVV.

The chain recombines TRBV19 with TRBJ2-3, with D perhaps TRBD1 (6 bases). CDR1 is LNHDA and CDR2 is SQIVND in the germline V gene (reference sequence). V lost 10 bases and J lost 0, with 23 bases in between. The CDR3 sequence is 17 residues long. The CDR3 nucleotides read TGTGCCACCTCTCAAAGAGGGGGAGCTACTAGCACAGATACGCAGTATTTT. It translates to CATSQRGGATSTDTQYF.